This T cell receptor (beta chain) was captured by sequencing in a study of blood T cells in healthy people across ages (dated by TCRdb to between 2014 and 2017). In terms of the full investigation: Template switching captured roughly one uniquely barcoded TCR beta cDNA molecule per two T cells in model experiments. Two additional independent replicas of 1 million unique cDNA reads from the same blood draw were analyzed for two donors (one aged 18 to 29 and one aged 80 or older). The donors were divided into four age groups: young (average roughly 15 years), middle-aged (under 40), aged (approximately 59) and long-lived (about 84). Donors of different ages were randomly distributed across sequencing lanes to avoid experimental bias. Age-related changes in TCR beta repertoire diversity were measured in the study by deep sequencing normalized with unique cDNA molecular identifiers. The investigation overall reported the following: As age increased, observed TCR beta diversity per million T cells dropped in a roughly linear way, and a significant reduction was already evident by age roughly 40. Compared with the aged group, the long-lived group had more naive CD4+ T cells, fewer expanded clones and increased TCR diversity, a pattern suggesting age selection. Donor CMV infection status was unknown, potentially confounding age-related changes in expanded clonotypes. Estimates of total diversity from one million sequenced T cells were regarded as lower bounds and underestimates. There was a strong correlation between observed TCR beta diversity and the percentage of naive T cells measured by flow cytometry. Bulk unsorted PBMC profiling prevented conclusive comparison of naive and antigen-experienced compartments.

This clonotype has just a few counts. Its binding antigen is unknown. Per-base qualities were not stored, and no clone one base away is much larger. CDR1 and CDR2, per the germline V gene, are SQVTM and ANQGSEA. Its CDR3 holds 16 amino acids, cysteine through phenylalanine. The read is trimmed to its CDR3 DNA, 48 bases read in frame from base 1. Relative to germline, V is missing 6 bases and J is missing 1 base, with 5 bases of the junction outside any gene match. The donors were under 40 Caucasian individuals from Russia, aged roughly 6 to 90 years, who were systemically healthy. About 9.1 milliliters of peripheral blood were collected from each donor into EDTA-treated Vacutainer tubes. Ficoll-Paque density-gradient centrifugation was used to isolate PBMCs, with at least 6 million per sample. Trizol reagent was used to extract total RNA from PBMCs, with at least 5.5 micrograms per sample. Naive CD45RAhigh/CD27high T cell percentages were measured by flow cytometry on a PBMC aliquot from every donor.

Library method: 5' RACE. The instrument given in TCRdb is Illumina HiSeq 2500. A second PCR of roughly 7 to 11 cycles was performed with a sample-barcoded 5' primer and a J-beta primer mix. Each TCR beta cDNA molecule received a unique molecular identifier from a template-switch 5' adaptor carrying 12 random nucleotides. Each sample yielded at least 3 million CDR3-containing paired-end reads. The Mint cDNA synthesis kit, primed by a TRBC-specific oligonucleotide, was used to synthesize first-strand cDNA from all RNA. All cDNA was treated with uracil-DNA glycosylase and then went through a first 18-cycle PCR with the universal primers M1SS and BC2_uni_R. The authors' analysis ran thus. For normalization, 1 million high-quality reads were randomly selected from each sample, with every read carrying a distinct molecular identifier. Instead of being binned into consensus sequences, reads with shared molecular identifiers were discarded. CDR3 identification, clonotype clustering and error correction used MiTCR with a Q25 quality threshold and the strictest error-elimination algorithm. Lower-bound total TCR beta diversity was estimated with a nonparametric unseen species model using Euler transformation. TCRdb reran the public reads through fastp at Q25 and MiXCR, keeping productive beta chains. Entries are consolidated by CDR3 protein sequence, retaining the most common genes and DNA. The V and J calls, along with clone size, are taken from TCRdb and not from the paper's own processing. This sample comprises some 900,000 distinct CDR3 sequences, roughly 26% of them detected only once. 15% to 20% of the sample belongs to the ten largest clones.

The chain is encoded by TRBV29-1 joined to TRBJ2-2, with 13 bases aligning to TRBD2. Sequences were obtained from blood. This clonotype was obtained from a woman aged 80 or over in good health. The DNA is TGCAGCGTGCGACTAGCGGGGGGCCTGAACACCGGGGAGCTGTTTTTT. Translated, it gives CSVRLAGGLNTGELFF.